These T cell receptor beta chains were read from a single sample in a study of blood T cell repertoires in COVID-19. Clones were sequenced by immunoSEQ multiplex PCR, and TCRdb holds only the in-frame ones, with some missing. In the table there are approximately 61,000 clones, around four fifths of which are singletons. The specimen was peripheral blood. The receptors were gathered from a woman aged 65 to 85 with acute or convalescent COVID-19. Each CDR3 is given without its conserved first and last residue. Each record gives: V gene, CDR3 protein.

TRBV20-1	SAQNEKLF
TRBV14	ASSQDSRVPGAF
TRBV19	ASRKGWGRGYGYT
TRBV5-4	ASSLYGGGNTIY
TRBV18	ASSPGQGRESLH
TRBV19	PSGYTEAF
TRBV7-3	ASSLTSGGADTQY
TRBV24-1	ATSERQGRQF
TRBV27	ASTRTSGASYEQY
TRBV7-8	ASSWAGVGSPLH
TRBV19	ASGETGRRNQPQH
TRBV6-5	ASRRSATSTDTQY
TRBV9	ASSVGSGQDYGQY
TRBV19	ASTRTGGGNQPQH
TRBV28	ASSSTGDTEAF
TRBV2	ACTLTDTQY
TRBV5-4	ASSNGGARSTGELF
TRBV7-2	ASSDGWGDPETQY
TRBV7-9	ASSLGGDYGYT
TRBV27	ASSKDSGRHTEAF
TRBV5-4	ASWGGGDETQY
TRBV28	ASSPSTGQYGAGELF
TRBV28	ASGRSGAGNTIY
TRBV3-1/TRBV3-2	ASSQGQGAYNEQF
TRBV5-1	ASSLGDSYRGYT
TRBV4-3	ASSRPPAGTSGGPSSYNEQF
TRBV5-1	ASSPRDRRTYEQY
TRBV19	ASSWGFHSPLH
TRBV19	ASSLQETQY